This T cell receptor beta chain was sequenced in a study of pediatric ulcerative colitis. This clone was counted only a few times. What it recognizes is unknown. Study-wide results and limits: Ulcerative colitis patients shared more blood-rectal clones than controls.

Libraries were prepared by immunoSEQ multiplex PCR; TCRdb keeps only in-frame clonotypes and omits some of them. The repertoire holds roughly 60,000 clones, with 80% to 90% as singletons. Trimming removed 4 bases at V and 2 bases at J, with 21 bases between. Germline assignment: CDR1 SGHRS and CDR2 YFSETQ. CDR3 length: 17 amino acids. The origin of this receptor is a boy under 18 who was a control in a study of pediatric ulcerative colitis. The specimen sequenced was blood. This sequence joins TRBV5-1 and TRBJ2-5, with unresolved D. The CDR3 here is CASSTSVRAIPQETQYF. The DNA of the CDR3 is TGCGCCAGCAGCACGTCGGTCCGGGCCATACCGCAAGAGACCCAGTACTTC.